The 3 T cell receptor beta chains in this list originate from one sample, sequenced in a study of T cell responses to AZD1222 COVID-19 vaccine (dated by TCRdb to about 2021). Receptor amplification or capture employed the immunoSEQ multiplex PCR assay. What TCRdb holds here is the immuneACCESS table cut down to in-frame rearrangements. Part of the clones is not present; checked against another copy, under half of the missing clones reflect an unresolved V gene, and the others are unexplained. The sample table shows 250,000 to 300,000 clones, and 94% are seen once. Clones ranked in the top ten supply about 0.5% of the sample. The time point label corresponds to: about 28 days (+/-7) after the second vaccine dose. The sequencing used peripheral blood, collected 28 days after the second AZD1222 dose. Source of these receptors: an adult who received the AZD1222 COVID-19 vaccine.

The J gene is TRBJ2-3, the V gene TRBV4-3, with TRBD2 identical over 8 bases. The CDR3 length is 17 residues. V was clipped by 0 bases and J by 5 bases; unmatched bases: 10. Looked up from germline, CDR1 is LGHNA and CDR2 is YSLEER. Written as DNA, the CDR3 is TGCGCCAGCAGCCAAGACGTGAGCGGGAGTTGGAGAGATACGCAGTATTTT. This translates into CASSQDVSGSWRDTQYF.

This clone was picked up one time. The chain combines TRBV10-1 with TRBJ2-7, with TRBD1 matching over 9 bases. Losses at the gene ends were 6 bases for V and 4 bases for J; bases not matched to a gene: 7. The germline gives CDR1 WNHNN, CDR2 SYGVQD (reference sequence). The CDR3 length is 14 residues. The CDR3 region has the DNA TGCGCCAGCAGCCCCCCGGGACAGGGTTACGAGCAGTACTTC. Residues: CASSPPGQGYEQYF.

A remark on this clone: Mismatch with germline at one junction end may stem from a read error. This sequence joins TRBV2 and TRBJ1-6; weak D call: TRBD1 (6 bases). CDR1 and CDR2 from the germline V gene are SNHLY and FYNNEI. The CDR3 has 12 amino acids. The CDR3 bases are TGTGCCAGCAGTGACAGTTTCGGGACACCTTTTTTT. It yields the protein CASSDSFGTPFF. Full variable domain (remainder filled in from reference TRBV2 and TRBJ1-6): EPEVTQTPSHQVTQMGQEVILRCVPISNHLYFYWYRQILGQKVEFLVSFYNNEISEKSEIFDDQFSVERPDGSNFTLKIRSTKLEDSAMYFCASSDSFGTPFFGNGTRLTVT.